This entry features one T cell receptor beta chain sequence. Sequencing of TCR beta, carried out with a high-throughput approach, was applied to CD8+ and CD4+ T cells from the blood. Healthy donors were controls matched for age and sex. Negative isolation was applied to CD8+ and CD4+ T cells, and FACS enrichment was applied to TEMRA cells. Random hexamers served to reverse transcribe about 0.5 to 1 ug RNA. The TCR beta CDR3 was amplified by immunoSEQ multiplex PCR across 54 Vbeta, 13 Jbeta. TCRdb ran MiXCR on the immunoSEQ multiplex PCR reads and lists one entry per CDR3 protein. The top ten clones hold 0.1% to 0.12% of a sample with about 190,000 distinct CDR3 sequences, approximately 93% of them seen once. This sample is drawn from a study of CD8 T cells in Susac syndrome. The clonotype originates from a human donor in good health. The sample was CD4+ T cells from PBMCs.

CDR3 DNA: TGTGCCAGCAGCCACGGACAGTTCTATGGCTACACCTTC. Its protein is CASSHGQFYGYTF. The rearrangement joins TRBV3-1 to TRBJ1-2, with a possible D match to TRBD1 (6 bases). Trimming removed 3 bases from V and 4 bases from J, with 9 bases in between. The CDR3 sequence is 13 residues long. Germline loops: CDR1 LGHDT, CDR2 YNNKEL (reference sequence).